This T cell receptor beta chain was profiled in a study of blood T cell repertoires in COVID-19. Overall study: Sites across the United States, Italy and Spain contributed samples from acute and convalescent COVID-19. Sources were T cells, B-cell-depleted T cells, or PBMCs; the material itself was cDNA or gDNA.

Original handling: Scientists estimated how many nucleated cells there were by amplifying reference gene primers. Profiled with immunoSEQ multiplex PCR; TCRdb holds only in-frame clones, not every one. V and J calls and clone size are given by that table; D and trimming were obtained from the DNA. In the table there are approximately 120,000 clones, 85% to 90% of which are singletons. CDR3 length: 13 amino acids. Trimming pared 1 base from V and 8 bases from J, leaving 11 bases between. Per the germline V gene, CDR1 is SGHDN and CDR2 is FVKESK. The sequenced sample consisted of peripheral blood. The TCR comes from a human donor in a cohort sampled during active COVID-19. The rearrangement joins TRBV14 to TRBJ1-1; D perhaps matches TRBD1 (5 bases). CDR3 amino acids: CASSQGQGTEAFF. The CDR3 DNA is TGTGCCAGCAGCCAAGGGCAGGGCACCGAAGCTTTCTTT.